The clone carrying this TCR beta chain was seen a handful of times. Its specificity is unknown. The same CDR3 arises from other DNA sequences in this sample as well. The data stem from a study of beta chain features in type 1 diabetes. There are 12 residues in the CDR3. Per germline, CDR1 KGHSH and CDR2 LQKENI. V was clipped by 0 bases and J by 6 bases, with 6 bases between them. Study-level results: The study found that naive, central memory and Treg TCRB repertoires appeared more similar in patients than in healthy donors.

Since all of the isolated RNA was reverse transcribed, expressed TCRB transcripts were what got sequenced. Produced via immunoSEQ multiplex PCR; TCRdb's table is partial and in-frame only. The sample shows 300,000 to 400,000 clones, 7% to 9% of them seen only once. The V and J genes are TRBV18 and TRBJ2-7; D gene ambiguous. Sequences were obtained from central memory CD4+ T cells from blood. This receptor was taken from a woman between 18 and 29 years old in good health. The CDR3 coding sequence is TGTGCCAGCTCACCACCGATCGGCGAGCAGTACTTC. This gives the protein CASSPPIGEQYF.